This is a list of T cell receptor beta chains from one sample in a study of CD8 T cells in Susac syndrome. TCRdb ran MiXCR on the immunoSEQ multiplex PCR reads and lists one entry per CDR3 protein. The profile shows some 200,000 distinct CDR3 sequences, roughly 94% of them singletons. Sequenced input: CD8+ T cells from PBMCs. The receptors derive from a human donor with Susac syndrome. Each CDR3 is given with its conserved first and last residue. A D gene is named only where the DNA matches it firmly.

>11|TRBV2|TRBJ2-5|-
CASSMAETQYF
TGTGCCAGCAGCATGGCAGAGACCCAGTACTTC
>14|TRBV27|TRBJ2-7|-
CASSFGGSNYEQYF
TGTGCCAGCAGTTTTGGAGGGTCCAACTACGAGCAGTACTTC
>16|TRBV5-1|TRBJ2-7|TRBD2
CASRIPGLAGVGEQYF
TGCGCCAGCAGGATCCCGGGACTAGCGGGAGTTGGTGAGCAGTACTTC
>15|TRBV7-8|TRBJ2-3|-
CASSLLLRTTDTQYF
TGTGCCAGCAGCTTATTGTTAAGGACGACAGATACGCAGTATTTT
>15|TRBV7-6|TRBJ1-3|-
CASSLSRFSGNTIYF
TGTGCCAGCAGCTTATCAAGGTTCTCTGGAAACACCATATATTTT
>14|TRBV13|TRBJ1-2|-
CASSPRGGGYGYTF
TGTGCCAGCAGCCCCCGGGGTGGTGGCTATGGCTACACCTTC
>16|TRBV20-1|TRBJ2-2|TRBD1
CSARGQDRDVTGELFF
TGCAGTGCTCGAGGACAGGACAGGGATGTCACCGGGGAGCTGTTTTTT
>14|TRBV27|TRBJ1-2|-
CASSLLGRGDGYTF
TGTGCCAGCAGTTTATTGGGCAGGGGAGACGGCTACACCTTC
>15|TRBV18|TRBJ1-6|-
CASSQWTDLNSPLHF
TGTGCCAGCTCACAGTGGACGGATCTAAATTCACCCCTCCACTTT
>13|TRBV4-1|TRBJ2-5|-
CASSHVGEETQYF
TGCGCCAGCAGCCACGTGGGGGAAGAGACCCAGTACTTC
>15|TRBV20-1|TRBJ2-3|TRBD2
CSASPLAGNTDTQYF
TGCAGTGCTAGTCCACTAGCGGGAAACACAGATACGCAGTATTTT
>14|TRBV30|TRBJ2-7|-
CAWSVPAGENEQYF
TGTGCCTGGAGTGTACCGGCAGGGGAGAACGAGCAGTACTTC
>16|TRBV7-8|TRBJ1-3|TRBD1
CASSLAGQGAGNTIYF
TGTGCCAGCAGCTTAGCGGGACAGGGGGCTGGAAACACCATATATTTT
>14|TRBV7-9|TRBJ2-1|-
CASSPTRERNEQFF
TGTGCCAGCAGCCCAACGAGGGAGAGGAATGAGCAGTTCTTC
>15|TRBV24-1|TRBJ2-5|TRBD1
CATSEGTAMQETQYF
TGTGCCACCAGTGAGGGGACAGCGATGCAAGAGACCCAGTACTTC
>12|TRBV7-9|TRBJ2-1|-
CASSLALHEQFF
TGTGCCAGCAGCTTAGCGCTGCATGAGCAGTTCTTC